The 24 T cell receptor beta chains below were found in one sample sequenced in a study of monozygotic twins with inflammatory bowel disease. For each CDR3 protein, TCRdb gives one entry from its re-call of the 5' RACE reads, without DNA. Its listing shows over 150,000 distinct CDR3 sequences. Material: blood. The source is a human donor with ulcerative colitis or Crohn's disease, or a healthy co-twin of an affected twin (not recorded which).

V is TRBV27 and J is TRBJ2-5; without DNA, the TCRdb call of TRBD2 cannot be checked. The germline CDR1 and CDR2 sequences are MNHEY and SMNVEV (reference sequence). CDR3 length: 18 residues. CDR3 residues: CASSLSGGGEEKGETQYF.

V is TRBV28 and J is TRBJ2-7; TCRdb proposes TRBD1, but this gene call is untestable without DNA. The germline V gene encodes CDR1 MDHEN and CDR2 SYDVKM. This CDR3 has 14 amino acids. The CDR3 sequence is CASSQRQGRGEQYF.

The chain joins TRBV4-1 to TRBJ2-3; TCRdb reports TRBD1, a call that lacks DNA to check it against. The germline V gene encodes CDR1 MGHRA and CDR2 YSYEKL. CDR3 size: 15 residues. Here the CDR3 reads CASSRDRGSTDTQYF.

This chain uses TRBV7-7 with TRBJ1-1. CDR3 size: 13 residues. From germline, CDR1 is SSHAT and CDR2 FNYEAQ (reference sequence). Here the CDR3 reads CASSPILNTEAFF.

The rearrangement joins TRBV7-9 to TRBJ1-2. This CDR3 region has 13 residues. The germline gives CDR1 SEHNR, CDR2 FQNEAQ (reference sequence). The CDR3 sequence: CASSLASQEGYTF.

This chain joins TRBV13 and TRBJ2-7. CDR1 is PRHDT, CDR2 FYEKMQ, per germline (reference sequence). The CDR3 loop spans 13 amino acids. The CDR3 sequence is CASSLAGTYEQYF.

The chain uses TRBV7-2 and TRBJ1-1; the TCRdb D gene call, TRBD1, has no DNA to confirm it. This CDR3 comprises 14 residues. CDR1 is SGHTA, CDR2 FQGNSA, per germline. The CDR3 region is CASSQDRGDTEAFF.

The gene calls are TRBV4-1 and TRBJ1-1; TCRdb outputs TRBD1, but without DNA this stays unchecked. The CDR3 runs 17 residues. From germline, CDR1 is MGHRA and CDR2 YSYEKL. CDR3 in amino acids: CASRHVSTGLKSTEAFF.

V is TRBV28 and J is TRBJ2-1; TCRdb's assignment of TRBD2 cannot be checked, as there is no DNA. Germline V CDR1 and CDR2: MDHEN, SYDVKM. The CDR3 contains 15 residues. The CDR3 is CASSFGGGALNEQFF.

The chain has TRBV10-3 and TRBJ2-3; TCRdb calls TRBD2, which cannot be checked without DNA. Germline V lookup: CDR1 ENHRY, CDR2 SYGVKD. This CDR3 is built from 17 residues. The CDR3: CAISPRTRVGPTDTQYF.

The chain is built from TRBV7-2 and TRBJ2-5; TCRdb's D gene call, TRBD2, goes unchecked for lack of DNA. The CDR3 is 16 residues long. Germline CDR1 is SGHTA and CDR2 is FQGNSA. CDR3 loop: CASSPTGTSGQETQYF.

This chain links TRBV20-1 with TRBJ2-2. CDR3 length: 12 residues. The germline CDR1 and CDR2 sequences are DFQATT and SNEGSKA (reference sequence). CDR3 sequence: CGIYSNTGELFF.

The CDR3 sequence is CATSDQAYPRGGYTF. The chain couples TRBV24-1 to TRBJ1-2; the D call of TRBD1 rests on TCRdb alone, since no DNA is present to check it. Germline loops: CDR1 KGHDR, CDR2 SFDVKD. The CDR3 length is 15 residues.

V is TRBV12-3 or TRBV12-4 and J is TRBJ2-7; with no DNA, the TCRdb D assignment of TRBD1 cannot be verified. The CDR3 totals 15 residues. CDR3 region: CASSFSGTDRYEQYF.

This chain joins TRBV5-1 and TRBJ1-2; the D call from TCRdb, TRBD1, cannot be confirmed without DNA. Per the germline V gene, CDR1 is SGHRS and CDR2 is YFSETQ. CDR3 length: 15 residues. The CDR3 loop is CASSSPTGLSEGYTF.

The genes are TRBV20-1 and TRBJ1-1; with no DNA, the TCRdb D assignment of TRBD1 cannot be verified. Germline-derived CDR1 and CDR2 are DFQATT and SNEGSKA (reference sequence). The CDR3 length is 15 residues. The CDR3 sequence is CSARIETGLNTEAFF.

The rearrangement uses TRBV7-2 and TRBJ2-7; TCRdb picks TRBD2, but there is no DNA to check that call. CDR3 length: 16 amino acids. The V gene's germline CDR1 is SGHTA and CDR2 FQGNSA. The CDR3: CASSPASGAISYEQYF. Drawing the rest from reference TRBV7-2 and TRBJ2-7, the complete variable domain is GAGVSQSPSNKVTEKGKDVELRCDPISGHTALYWYRQSLGQGLEFLIYFQGNSAPDKSGLPSDRFSAERTGGSVSTLTIQRTQQEDSAVYLCASSPASGAISYEQYFGPGTRLTVT.

CDR3 in amino acids: CASTRDRGSTEAFF. The rearrangement uses TRBV19 and TRBJ1-1; the D call from TCRdb, TRBD1, cannot be confirmed without DNA. This CDR3 comprises 14 residues. The germline CDR1 and CDR2 sequences are LNHDA and SQIVND (reference sequence).

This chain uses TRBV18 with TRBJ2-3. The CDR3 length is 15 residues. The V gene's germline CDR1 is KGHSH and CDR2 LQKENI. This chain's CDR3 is CASSPPATADGTQYF.

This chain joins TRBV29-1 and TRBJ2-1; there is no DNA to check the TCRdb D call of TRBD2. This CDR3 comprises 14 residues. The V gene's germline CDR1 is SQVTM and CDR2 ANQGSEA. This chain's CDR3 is CSVGTSGRADEQFF.

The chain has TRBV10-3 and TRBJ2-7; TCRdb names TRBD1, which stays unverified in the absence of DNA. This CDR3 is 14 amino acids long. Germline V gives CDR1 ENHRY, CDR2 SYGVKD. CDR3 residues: CAIPRGEEDYEQYF.

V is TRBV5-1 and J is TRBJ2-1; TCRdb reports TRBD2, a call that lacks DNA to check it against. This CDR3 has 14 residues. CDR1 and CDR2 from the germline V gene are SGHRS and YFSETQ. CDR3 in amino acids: CASNSAGGGNEQFF.

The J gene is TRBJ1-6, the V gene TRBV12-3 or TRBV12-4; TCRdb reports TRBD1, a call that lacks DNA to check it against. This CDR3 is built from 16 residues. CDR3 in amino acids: CASSFRRGVGNSPLHF.

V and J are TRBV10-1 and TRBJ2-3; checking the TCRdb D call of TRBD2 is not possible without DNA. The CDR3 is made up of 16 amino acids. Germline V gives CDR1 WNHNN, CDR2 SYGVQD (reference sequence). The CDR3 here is CASSEGIATSMDTQYF.